This T cell receptor beta chain was sequenced during a study of immune characterization of retroperitoneal liposarcoma. Germline CDR1 SGHAT, CDR2 FQNNGV. The CDR3 extends over 13 amino acids. MiXCR, applied by TCRdb to the PCR reads, yields one record per CDR3 protein. The table includes more than 9,000 distinct CDR3 sequences, roughly 35% detected once. The chain combines TRBV11-2 with TRBJ2-4; D is unclear. The J call may be in error: the DNA end matches TRBJ2-7 better. This sequence was found in a female donor with retroperitoneal liposarcoma. The sequencing input was tumor tissue. This CDR3 reads CASSLEMANEQYF. The CDR3 bases are TGTGCCAGCAGCTTAGAGATGGCCAACGAGCAGTACTTC.